Sequencing of this T cell receptor (beta chain) was carried out in a study of CXCR3-negative and CXCR3-positive naive CD8 T cells (dated by TCRdb to about 2019). About the study as a whole: In total, roughly 140 million TRB reads were obtained, which works out to roughly 1.5 +/- 0.3 million reads per library. The diversity and physicochemical repertoire analyses included 11 donors pooled from two independent experiments. The TRBV-TRBJ cluster analysis covered naive subsets from 5 or 6 donors and memory cells from 3 donors. General study outcomes and caveats: Repertoire diversity was comparably high in both naive subsets but much lower in memory CD8+ T cells. Within the same donor, TRBV-TRBJ usage looked similar between naive CXCR3-negative and CXCR3-positive cells, but memory cells had distinct patterns. CXCR3 expression partially decreased after cryopreservation, so most assays used freshly isolated PBMCs. Because surface CD5, which is linked to self-reactivity in mice, was comparable between the naive subsets, TCR interaction strength was also inferred from the physicochemical properties of TRB CDR3s. Compared with CXCR3-negative naive cells, CXCR3-positive naive cells had TRB CDR3s with higher hydrophobicity (lower Kidera factor 4), lower energy, and higher strength and volume indices.

For every CD8+ T cell subset, over 250,000 cells were flow-sorted straight into RLT lysis buffer, and each subset was sorted in triplicate. To keep memory contaminants out, a stringent definition of naive CD8+ T cells was applied: CD45RO-CCR7+CD27+CD95-. Peripheral blood mononuclear cells were isolated from buffy coats by standard density gradient centrifugation. Naive CXCR3-negative and CXCR3-positive CD8+ T cells were flow-sorted on a FACSAria III. Total RNA was extracted from sorted cells using an RNeasy Mini Kit. On this clonotype: Its antigen remains undetermined.

The CDR3 runs 15 residues from the cysteine to the phenylalanine. No coding sequence is recorded. The germline V gene supplies CDR1 MDHEN and CDR2 SYDVKM. The sequencing machine was a NextSeq 550. The Human TCR Profiling Kit (MiLaboratory) was used to prepare UMI-labeled 5' RACE TRB cDNA libraries. cDNA synthesis used the entire amount of extracted RNA, and PCR amplification then used the entire amount of cDNA produced. Libraries were prepared in parallel with an identical number of PCR cycles. In the authors' own workflow: MIGEC and MiXCR extracted about 48,000 +/- 9,800 unique UMI-labeled TRB cDNA molecules per library, requiring at least two reads per UMI. Each library averaged about 37,000 +/- 9,700 functional in-frame TRB CDR3 nucleotide clonotypes without stop codons. After downsampling to 5000 UMI-labeled TRB molecules per sample, diversity metrics such as normalized Shannon-Wiener and Chao1 were calculated in VDJtools. VDJtools computed clonotype-size-weighted physicochemical properties of the central five CDR3 residues: interaction energy, strength, volume and Kidera factor 4. The reads went through TCRdb reprocessing, and each CDR3 protein sequence gets one entry with no DNA. Clone size and V and J calls follow TCRdb, not the original study. The sample's clone listing holds about 86,000 distinct CDR3 sequences. Of the sample, 0.8% to 0.85% is held by the ten largest clones.

What was sequenced was naive CXCR3+ CD8+ T cells from blood. The sample's cell subset or site label, in plain terms: CD45RO-CCR7+CD27+CD95- naive CD8+ T cells expressing CXCR3 (TNR3+). This sequence originates from a human donor in good health. Some clones in this sample may be carry-over from other donors' samples. The sequence is built from TRBV28 and TRBJ2-3; TCRdb calls TRBD2, which cannot be checked without DNA. The CDR3 region has the sequence CASSLGASGGDTQYF.